This TCR beta chain was captured in a study of cytomegalovirus exposure and HLA in healthy donors. Note on this clone: Other DNA sequences in this specimen translate into the identical CDR3.

The PCR was carried out with 60 Vbeta primers and 13 Jbeta primers. Method: immunoSEQ multiplex PCR; TCRdb's copy keeps in-frame clones and lacks some. The sample's table shows roughly 54,000 clones. CDR1 and CDR2 (germline): SGHDT, YYEEEE. CDR3 length: 14 residues. V dropped 2 bases and J dropped 1 base, with 9 bases sitting between them. The receptor's source is a woman aged 25 to 39 in good health and CMV-seropositive. The sample comprised PBMCs. The genes are TRBV5-6 and TRBJ1-1, with a possible D match to TRBD1 (5 bases). The chain's CDR3 is CASSFPGENTEAFF. CDR3 coding DNA: TGTGCCAGCAGCTTCCCGGGGGAGAACACTGAAGCTTTCTTT.